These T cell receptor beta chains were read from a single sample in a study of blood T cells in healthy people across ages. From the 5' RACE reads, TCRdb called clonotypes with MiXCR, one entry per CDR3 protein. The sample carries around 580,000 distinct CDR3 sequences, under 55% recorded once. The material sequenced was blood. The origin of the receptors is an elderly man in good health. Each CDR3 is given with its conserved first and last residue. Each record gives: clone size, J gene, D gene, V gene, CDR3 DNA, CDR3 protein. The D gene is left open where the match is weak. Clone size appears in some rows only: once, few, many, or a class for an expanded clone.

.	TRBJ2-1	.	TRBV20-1	TGCAGTGGAAGAAGGGGACCACAAAATGAGCAGTTCTTC	CSGRRGPQNEQFF
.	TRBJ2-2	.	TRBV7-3	TGTGCCAGCAGCTTACGGGAATACGGGGAGCTGTTTTTT	CASSLREYGELFF
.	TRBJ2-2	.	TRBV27	TGTGCCAGCAGACCTGACAGGTTGACCGGGGAGCTGTTTTTT	CASRPDRLTGELFF
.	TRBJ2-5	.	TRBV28	TGTGCCAGCAACGTCGGACAGTTGGAGACCCAGTACTTC	CASNVGQLETQYF
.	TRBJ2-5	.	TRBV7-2	TGTGCCAGCAGCTCACGACCAACGACTAGTCTCCAAGAGACCCAGTACTTC	CASSSRPTTSLQETQYF
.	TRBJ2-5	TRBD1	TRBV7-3	TGTGCCGGCAGCCAGACAGGGGGGCGGGAGACCCAGTACTTC	CAGSQTGGRETQYF
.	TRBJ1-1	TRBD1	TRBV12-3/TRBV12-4	TGTGCCAGCAGTTTAATGACAGGGGGCGCGGGTACTGAAGCTTTCTTT	CASSLMTGGAGTEAFF
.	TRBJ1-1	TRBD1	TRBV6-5	TGTGCCAGCAGTGGAACAGGGGCCCCGAACACTGAAGCTTTCTTT	CASSGTGAPNTEAFF
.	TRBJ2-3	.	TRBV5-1	TGCGCCAGCAGCTTAGGAGGGCAGTTCACAGATACGCAGTATTTT	CASSLGGQFTDTQYF
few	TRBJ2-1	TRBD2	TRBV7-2	TGTGCCAGCAGCTTAGCGGTGGCTAGCGGGCATATGGGGGATGAGCAGTTCTTC	CASSLAVASGHMGDEQFF
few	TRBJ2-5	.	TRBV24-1	TGTGCCACCAGTGACACTCTCGGAACCCAGTACTTC	CATSDTLGTQYF
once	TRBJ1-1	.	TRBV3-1	TGTGCCAGCAGCCAAGATGGCGGGAGTTGGTCTGAAGCTTTCTTT	CASSQDGGSWSEAFF
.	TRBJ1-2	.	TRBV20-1	TGCAGTGCCCCAGTTCGGGTTTGGGGCTATGGCTACACCTTC	CSAPVRVWGYGYTF
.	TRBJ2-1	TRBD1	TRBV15	TGTGCCACCAGCAGAGATCGACAGGGGGCCTACAATGAGCAGTTCTTC	CATSRDRQGAYNEQFF
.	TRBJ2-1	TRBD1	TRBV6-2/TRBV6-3	TGTGCCAGCAGCACCGGTTTGAGGGACAGGGGGTCCTACGAGCAGTTCTTC	CASSTGLRDRGSYEQFF
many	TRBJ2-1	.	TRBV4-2	TGTGCCAGCAGCCAAGACAGGCAAGATGAGCAGTTCTTC	CASSQDRQDEQFF
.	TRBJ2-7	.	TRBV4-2	TGTGCCAGCAGCCAAGACGGGACGGCGGGGCGCGAGCAGTACTTC	CASSQDGTAGREQYF
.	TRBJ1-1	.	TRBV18	TGTGCCAGCTCACCACAGAACATGAACACTGAAGCTTTCTTT	CASSPQNMNTEAFF
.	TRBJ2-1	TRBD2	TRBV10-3	TGTGCCATCACCGAGACTAGCGGGAGGACCAATGAGCAGTTCTTC	CAITETSGRTNEQFF
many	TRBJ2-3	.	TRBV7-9	TGTGCCAGCAGCCGGCAGGAAGATACGCAGTATTTT	CASSRQEDTQYF
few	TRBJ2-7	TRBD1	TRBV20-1	TGCAGTGCTCCAGACAGGGGCTACGAGCAGTACTTC	CSAPDRGYEQYF
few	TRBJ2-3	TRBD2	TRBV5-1	TGCGCCAGCAGCCGAGGGACTAGCGGGGGTCTAACAGATACGCAGTATTTT	CASSRGTSGGLTDTQYF
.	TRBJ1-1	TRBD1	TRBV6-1	TGTGCCAGCAGTGAATGGGGACAGGGGGCTCGGAACACTGAAGCTTTCTTT	CASSEWGQGARNTEAFF
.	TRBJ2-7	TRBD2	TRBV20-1	TGCAGTGCCACATCGCGGGGGGCCCGAGCCGGGGCCCAGTACTTC	CSATSRGARAGAQYF
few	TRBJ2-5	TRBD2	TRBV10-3	TGTGCCACGGGACTAGCGGAAGAGACCCAGTACTTC	CATGLAEETQYF
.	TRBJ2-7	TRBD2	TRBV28	TGTGCCAGCAGTGGGAAACTAGCGACGCAGTACTTC	CASSGKLATQYF
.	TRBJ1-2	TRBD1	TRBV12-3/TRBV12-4	TGTGCCAGCACTTTATGGACAGGAGATGGCTACACCTTC	CASTLWTGDGYTF
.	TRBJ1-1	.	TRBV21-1	TGTGCCAGCAGCAGCACACCGGGACAGGGTCCCACTGAAGCTTTCTTT	CASSSTPGQGPTEAFF
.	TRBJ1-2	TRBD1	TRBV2	TGTGCCAGCAGTGAGTCCTCGACAGGGAGTTATGGCTACACCTTC	CASSESSTGSYGYTF